By share, the clone carrying this T cell receptor beta chain ranks as medium-sized. Its antigen is currently unknown. Profiling relied on immunoSEQ multiplex PCR, and the TCRdb table lists in-frame clones only, not all of them. The sample includes over 20,000 clones, around 82% of them seen just once. The data derive from a study of OX40 agonist ivuxolimab in advanced cancers. Study-level information: Across the patients, intravenous ivuxolimab was delivered every 2 weeks at 0.01 to 10 mg/kg. Three patients responded partially, comprising one with hepatocellular carcinoma and two with cutaneous melanoma. Overall study findings and caveats: Circulating CD4+ and CD8+ T cells showed clonal expansion by week 6 at 0.1 to 3.0 mg/kg.

At baseline, cycle 4 day 1, and cycle 7 day 1, blood was sampled. Germline V gene lookup returns CDR1 LGHNT and CDR2 FRNRAP. Trimming removed 6 bases from V and 4 bases from J; junction bases left unmatched: 4. This CDR3 region has 13 residues. The material sequenced was CD4+ or CD8+ T cells sorted from blood, taken in a trial of the OX40 agonist ivuxolimab. This sequence joins TRBV12-5 and TRBJ2-5; 8 nucleotides line up with TRBD1. The TCR comes from an adult with an advanced solid tumor such as melanoma, head and neck, liver or kidney cancer. CDR3 region: CASGTDRGETQYF. The CDR3, as DNA: TGTGCTAGTGGCACAGACAGGGGAGAGACCCAGTACTTC.